This passage covers 16 T cell receptor beta chains from one sample sequenced in a study of T cell repertoires in cytomegalovirus infection. One entry per CDR3 protein, called by TCRdb with MiXCR from the reads. The sample carries about 530,000 distinct CDR3 sequences, 26% recorded once. The specimen sequenced was PBMCs. The receptors originated from a human donor in good health (CMV status not recorded). Some clones in this sample may be carry-over from other donors' samples.

At least ten counts were recorded for this clonotype. As DNA, the CDR3 is TGTGCCAGCAGCCCAGGGGCACAGCAAGAGACCCAGTACTTC. This encodes CASSPGAQQETQYF. The rearrangement joins TRBV7-8 to TRBJ2-5, with D possibly being TRBD1 (6 bases). CDR1 is SGHVS and CDR2 is FQNEAQ in the germline V gene. Trimming pared 5 bases from V and 2 bases from J, leaving 12 bases between. The CDR3 runs 14 residues.

CDR3 sequence: CASSLVGGRASYEQYF. DNA of the CDR3: TGTGCCAGCAGCTTAGTGGGCGGGAGGGCCTCCTACGAGCAGTACTTC. V gene TRBV7-2 combines with J gene TRBJ2-7; TRBD2 matches 9 bases. The CDR3 sequence is 16 residues long. V lost 1 base to trimming and J lost 0 bases; unmatched junction nucleotides: 4. Germline V gene sequence: CDR1 SGHTA, CDR2 FQGNSA.

V is TRBV19 and J is TRBJ1-5; a possible D gene is TRBD1 (5 bases). Germline V CDR1 and CDR2: LNHDA, SQIVND (reference sequence). The ends were cut back, 4 bases at V and 11 bases at J, with 21 bases in the middle. The CDR3 totals 15 residues. CDR3: CASSTPDTPGKAQHF. The CDR3 DNA is TGTGCCAGTAGTACCCCGGACACACCCGGGAAGGCCCAGCATTTT.

The chain recombines TRBV12-3 or TRBV12-4 with TRBJ2-1; TRBD2 aligns across 8 bases. The CDR3 totals 14 residues. After removal of 3 bases from V and 6 bases from J, the junction contained 4 bases not matched to a gene. CDR3 residues: CASSLGLGTNEQFF. DNA for the CDR3: TGTGCCAGCAGTTTGGGACTAGGGACCAATGAGCAGTTCTTC.

The rearrangement uses TRBV6-5 and TRBJ2-7, with TRBD2 identical over 15 bases. Germline CDR1 reads MNHEY; CDR2 reads SVGAGI. This CDR3 is 21 amino acids long. The CDR3 region is CVSSPGQGARTSGRGAYEQYV. The CDR3 DNA follows: TGTGTCAGCAGTCCGGGACAGGGGGCGAGGACTAGCGGGAGGGGCGCCTACGAGCAGTACGTC.

The V and J genes are TRBV24-1 and TRBJ2-1; D is ambiguous. Germline values: CDR1 KGHDR, CDR2 SFDVKD. V gave up 4 bases and J gave up 0 bases, with 9 bases separating them. The CDR3 length is 15 residues. The CDR3 loop reads CATSDWTYSYNEQFF. In DNA form, the CDR3 reads TGTGCCACCAGTGACTGGACCTACTCCTACAATGAGCAGTTCTTC.

CDR3 nucleotides: TGTGCCAGCAGTATGCGACTGGGCGAGCAGTACTTC. Protein: CASSMRLGEQYF. The chain recombines TRBV27 with TRBJ2-7, with no clear D. Trimming shortened V by 5 bases and J by 6 bases, and 11 bases separated the two germline ends. The length of the CDR3 is 12 residues. Germline loops: CDR1 MNHEY, CDR2 SMNVEV (reference sequence).

This clonotype has more than one count but fewer than ten. The genes are TRBV4-1 and TRBJ1-1; D gene uncertain. This CDR3 is 14 amino acids long. From germline, CDR1 is MGHRA and CDR2 YSYEKL. V was shortened by 7 bases and J by 1 base, with 13 bases between the two germline ends. CDR3 residues: CASTLTRANTEAFF. CDR3 sequence (DNA): TGCGCCAGCACCTTAACACGGGCGAACACTGAAGCTTTCTTT.

This rearrangement joins TRBV7-2 to TRBJ1-2; D is undetermined. CDR1 and CDR2 from the germline V gene are SGHTA and FQGNSA. Trimming shortened V by 2 bases and J by 0 bases, and 4 bases separated the two germline ends. The CDR3 covers 13 residues. The CDR3 loop is CASSLNSNYGYTF. The CDR3 coding sequence is TGTGCCAGCAGCTTAAATTCTAACTATGGCTACACCTTC.

This clonotype was recorded many times. The rearrangement joins TRBV7-2 to TRBJ2-7; 9 nucleotides agree with TRBD1. CDR3 length equals 16 residues. The V gene end was trimmed by 2 bases and the J gene end by 0 bases; junction bases not matched to a gene: 5. CDR1 is SGHTA and CDR2 is FQGNSA in the germline V gene. CDR3: CASSLSGTGSSYEQYF. CDR3 DNA: TGTGCCAGCAGCTTAAGCGGGACAGGGAGCTCCTACGAGCAGTACTTC.

This clonotype was seen a few times. The chain is built from TRBV6-1 and TRBJ1-5, with a weak D call TRBD1 (6 bases). Germline V gene lookup returns CDR1 MNHNS and CDR2 SASEGT. Trimming removed 6 bases at V and 0 bases at J, with 12 bases between. CDR3 length equals 15 residues. The CDR3, as DNA: TGTGCCAGCAGCCAGGGGTCCCGTAGCAATCAGCCCCAGCATTTT. This sequence encodes CASSQGSRSNQPQHF.

J is TRBJ2-6 and V is TRBV4-1; D is unresolved. The ends were cut back, 0 bases at V and 2 bases at J, with 11 bases in the middle. The CDR3 runs 17 residues. Germline CDR1 and CDR2: MGHRA and YSYEKL. This CDR3 reads CASSQDVSITGANVLTF. Written as DNA, the CDR3 is TGCGCCAGCAGCCAAGACGTGAGCATCACTGGGGCCAACGTCCTGACTTTC.

This clonotype was counted a few times. The chain joins TRBV7-2 to TRBJ2-1; tentatively, D is TRBD2 (5 bases). Trimming shortened V by 5 bases and J by 0 bases, and 17 bases separated the two germline ends. The germline V gene encodes CDR1 SGHTA and CDR2 FQGNSA. The CDR3 runs to 17 residues. The CDR3 protein is CASSVGPGRISYNEQFF. DNA of the CDR3: TGTGCCAGCAGCGTAGGGCCTGGGAGAATCTCCTACAATGAGCAGTTCTTC.

A single count supports this clonotype. The chain carries TRBV29-1 and TRBJ2-5, with D perhaps being TRBD1 or TRBD2 (6 bases each). CDR3 length: 14 residues. V lost 1 base and J lost 5, with 14 bases in between. Germline loops: CDR1 SQVTM, CDR2 ANQGSEA. CDR3 region: CSVEGGGTTETQYF. DNA of the CDR3: TGCAGCGTTGAAGGAGGCGGGACAACGGAGACCCAGTACTTC.

This chain uses TRBV12-3 or TRBV12-4 with TRBJ2-5; the match to TRBD2 covers 11 bases. CDR3 size: 15 residues. V gave up 5 bases and J gave up 5 bases; unmatched junction bases: 7. CDR3 coding DNA: TGTGCCAGCAGTCGTAGCGGGAGGGCCGGTGAGACCCAGTACTTC. This encodes CASSRSGRAGETQYF.

This chain links TRBV12-3 or TRBV12-4 with TRBJ1-2; 8 bases are shared with TRBD1. This CDR3 contains 13 residues. V lost 8 bases and J lost 7; bases outside the gene matches: 9. CDR3 sequence reads: CASANSGGSGYTF. CDR3 bases: TGTGCCAGCGCAAATTCAGGGGGCTCTGGCTACACCTTC.